The 20 T cell receptor beta chains listed next were all sequenced from one sample in a study of blood T cell repertoires in COVID-19. TCRdb's copy holds only in-frame clones and misses some; the assay was immunoSEQ multiplex PCR. Here the sample spans about 140,000 clones, about 86% being singletons. Sequenced material: peripheral blood. The receptors here all came from an older woman with acute or convalescent COVID-19.

This clone came up a few times. The genes are TRBV7-9 and TRBJ1-1; TRBD1 is a possible D gene (5 bases). Germline V CDR1 and CDR2: SEHNR, FQNEAQ (reference sequence). Trimming removed 4 bases at V and 4 bases at J, with 10 bases between. The CDR3 sequence is 13 residues long. The CDR3 is CASSSGFRTEAFF. CDR3 nucleotides: TGTGCCAGCAGCTCAGGGTTCCGCACTGAAGCTTTCTTT.

The CDR3 loop is CASSLTGTGGDYGYTF. CDR3 coding DNA: TGCGCCAGCAGCCTCACTGGGACAGGGGGGGACTATGGCTACACCTTC. The V and J genes are TRBV4-1 and TRBJ1-2; 11 nucleotides line up with TRBD1. There are 16 residues in the CDR3. With 4 bases clipped from V and 3 bases from J, the junction kept 7 bases outside the gene matches. The germline V gene encodes CDR1 MGHRA and CDR2 YSYEKL.

This clone was observed once. The chain links TRBV6-5 to TRBJ1-2; 7 bases agree with TRBD1. This CDR3 has 14 amino acids. Trimming removed 4 bases from V and 7 bases from J; junction bases left unmatched: 9. The V gene's germline CDR1 is MNHEY and CDR2 SVGAGI. CDR3 region: CASSSQGGAGGYTF. CDR3 DNA: TGTGCCAGCAGTTCCCAGGGGGGCGCGGGTGGCTACACCTTC.

The gene calls are TRBV19 and TRBJ2-3; D is uncertain. The CDR3 consists of 17 residues. The ends were cut back, 4 bases at V and 2 bases at J, with 19 bases in the middle. The germline V gene has CDR1 LNHDA and CDR2 SQIVND (reference sequence). This CDR3 is CASSTPLGGPHTDTQYF. The CDR3 DNA sequence: TGTGCCAGTAGTACCCCTCTAGGTGGCCCGCACACAGATACGCAGTATTTT.

The gene calls are TRBV24-1 and TRBJ2-5; TRBD1 matches at 9 bases. Germline CDR1 is KGHDR and CDR2 is SFDVKD. The J segment lost 6 bases and the V segment lost 7 bases, leaving 11 bases of the junction unmatched. The CDR3 spans 15 residues. The CDR3 coding sequence is TGTGCCACCAGCAAGGAGACAGGGGGATTCCAGACCCAGTACTTC. The encoded protein is CATSKETGGFQTQYF.

This clone was recorded at least ten times. V gene TRBV28 combines with J gene TRBJ1-2; 7 nucleotides align to TRBD1. Losses at the gene ends were 6 bases for V and 1 base for J; bases not matched to a gene: 8. CDR3 length: 15 amino acids. CDR1 is MDHEN and CDR2 is SYDVKM in the germline V gene. Here the CDR3 reads CASSEGQRINYGYTF. The DNA for the CDR3 is TGTGCCAGCAGCGAGGGACAGCGGATTAACTATGGCTACACCTTC.

V and J are TRBV6-5 and TRBJ2-3; TRBD2 is a possible D gene (6 bases). The ends were cut back, 6 bases at V and 1 base at J, with 11 bases in the middle. CDR1 is MNHEY and CDR2 is SVGAGI in the germline V gene. The CDR3 has 14 amino acids. The DNA of the CDR3 is TGTGCCAGCAGCCGACTAGGGGGCACAGATACGCAGTATTTT. Translating it yields CASSRLGGTDTQYF.

About this clone: An end of the junction differs from the germline gene, which may be a read error. The chain joins TRBV7-7 to TRBJ2-1, with unresolved D. CDR1 and CDR2 from the germline V gene are SSHAT and FNYEAQ (reference sequence). This CDR3 contains 11 residues. The CDR3 bases are TGTGCTAGCAGCTCAGGTGGGGAGCAGTTCTTC. It encodes CASSSGGEQFF.

This clone was seen just once. This chain connects TRBV28 to TRBJ1-2; D gene unclear. CDR1 and CDR2 from the germline V gene are MDHEN and SYDVKM. V was pared by 5 bases and J by 8 bases, with 24 bases between. The CDR3 covers 16 residues. The CDR3 DNA reads as TGTGCCAGCAGTCCACCCGGGCGAGGGCTAGTCTTAGGCTACACCTTC. Protein product: CASSPPGRGLVLGYTF.

The chain employs TRBV6-2 or TRBV6-3 and TRBJ2-3, with D possibly matching TRBD1 (5 bases). The V gene's germline CDR1 is MNHEY and CDR2 SVGEGT. The CDR3 runs 12 residues. V lost 4 bases to trimming and J lost 4 bases, with 6 bases between them. The DNA of the CDR3 is TGTGCCAGCAGTTTCAGGGCAGATACGCAGTATTTT. Amino acids: CASSFRADTQYF.

This clone was seen just once. The rearrangement joins TRBV3-1 (or the pseudogene TRBV3-2) to TRBJ2-7; D gene unclear. Trimming pared 0 bases from V and 0 bases from J, leaving 3 bases between. CDR1 and CDR2 (germline): LGHDT, YNNKEL (reference sequence). CDR3 length equals 13 residues. The CDR3 DNA reads as TGTGCCAGCAGCCAAGATATCTCCTACGAGCAGTACTTC. Its protein is CASSQDISYEQYF.

This chain links TRBV30 with TRBJ1-5; TRBD1 matches 7 bases. The J segment lost 0 bases and the V segment lost 5 bases, leaving 10 bases of the junction unmatched. This CDR3 has 16 residues. Germline V gives CDR1 GTSNPN, CDR2 SVGIG (reference sequence). For the CDR3, the DNA is TGTGCCTGGGCGGGACAGTCAATAAATAGCAATCAGCCCCAGCATTTT. Its translation: CAWAGQSINSNQPQHF.

The chain recombines TRBV6-1 with TRBJ1-4, with TRBD1 matching over 7 bases. The CDR3 loop spans 16 amino acids. CDR1 is MNHNS and CDR2 is SASEGT in the germline V gene. With 3 bases clipped from V and 4 bases from J, the junction kept 8 bases outside the gene matches. This CDR3 reads CASSDSGDSGNEKLFF. The DNA of the CDR3 is TGTGCCAGCAGTGATTCCGGGGACAGTGGTAATGAAAAACTGTTTTTT.

As DNA, the CDR3 is TGCGCCAGCAGCTTGGATCTTGGGACTACCTCCTACAATGAGCAGTTCTTC. Translation gives CASSLDLGTTSYNEQFF. The chain carries TRBV5-1 and TRBJ2-1; TRBD2 aligns across 7 bases. Germline-derived CDR1 and CDR2 are SGHRS and YFSETQ. The CDR3 is made up of 17 amino acids. The V segment lost 0 bases and the J segment 0 bases; nucleotides outside the gene matches: 6.

This clone showed up just once. This chain connects TRBV29-1 to TRBJ1-5; maybe TRBD1 (5 bases). Trimming removed 4 bases from V and 2 bases from J, with 6 bases in between. CDR1 is SQVTM and CDR2 is ANQGSEA in the germline V gene. The length of the CDR3 is 12 residues. CDR3: CSVGGGNQPQHF. DNA for the CDR3: TGCAGCGTTGGGGGGGGCAATCAGCCCCAGCATTTT.

The rearrangement joins TRBV18 to TRBJ2-7; the match to TRBD1 covers 8 bases. The CDR3 spans 14 residues. V gave up 4 bases and J gave up 0 bases; unmatched junction bases: 2. Germline V gene sequence: CDR1 KGHSH, CDR2 LQKENI. CDR3 DNA: TGTGCCAGCTCACGGGACAGGACCTCCTACGAGCAGTACTTC. Encoded protein: CASSRDRTSYEQYF.

This clone was seen just once. The V gene is TRBV28, the J gene TRBJ1-2; TRBD1 matches at 7 bases. J lost 2 bases, V lost 3 bases, and 6 bases had no gene match. The germline V gene encodes CDR1 MDHEN and CDR2 SYDVKM. The length of the CDR3 is 15 residues. The CDR3, as DNA: TGTGCCAGCAGTTTCCCCCGGGGACAGAACTATGGCTACACCTTC. Translated, it gives CASSFPRGQNYGYTF.

The chain has TRBV5-1 and TRBJ2-5; no firm D call. The CDR3 runs 12 residues. The V gene lost 3 bases and the J gene lost 1 base, with 4 bases spanning the gap. Germline V gene lookup returns CDR1 SGHRS and CDR2 YFSETQ. DNA for the CDR3: TGCGCCAGCAGCTGGGCCCAAGAGACCCAGTACTTC. Translation: CASSWAQETQYF.

The rearrangement uses TRBV2 and TRBJ2-3, with TRBD2 as a possible D gene (5 bases). Germline V gives CDR1 SNHLY, CDR2 FYNNEI. CDR3 length: 13 residues. Trimming removed 7 bases from V and 0 bases from J, with 8 bases in between. The CDR3 protein is CASMGSSTDTQYF. The CDR3 nucleotides read TGTGCCAGCATGGGGAGTAGCACAGATACGCAGTATTTT.

This rearrangement joins TRBV19 to TRBJ2-3; TRBD1 matches at 7 bases. The CDR3 loop spans 14 amino acids. Per the germline V gene, CDR1 is LNHDA and CDR2 is SQIVND (reference sequence). V lost 6 bases and J lost 6; bases outside the gene matches: 9. The CDR3 nucleotides are TGTGCCAGTAGAAAGGTTTTGACAGGGGATACGCAGTATTTT. Translation gives CASRKVLTGDTQYF.